What follows is one T cell receptor beta chain and its context. The sample comes from a study of blood T cell repertoires in COVID-19. Germline-derived CDR1 and CDR2 are MDHEN and SYDVKM. V shed 5 bases and J 7 bases; nucleotides not matched to a gene: 8. This CDR3 has 15 residues. The protocol was immunoSEQ multiplex PCR, while the TCRdb copy is restricted to in-frame clones and leaves out a portion. The profile covers over 300,000 clones, with about nine tenths appearing a single time and 10% taken by the ten largest. The specimen sequenced was PBMCs or T cells enriched from blood (not recorded which). The chain combines TRBV28 with TRBJ2-1, with 10 bases matching TRBD2. This TCR derives from a woman younger than 35 who had recovered from COVID-19. The CDR3 sequence is CASSGEGLARNEQFF. The CDR3 coding sequence is TGTGCCAGCAGTGGTGAGGGACTAGCGAGGAATGAGCAGTTCTTC.